The table lists the clone carrying this T cell receptor (beta chain) with a few counts. Its antigen is unidentified. Combining a sample-barcoded 5' primer with a J-beta primer mix, a second PCR ran for about 7 to 11 cycles. A single record per CDR3 protein comes from TCRdb applying MiXCR to the 5' RACE reads. Here the sample spans approximately 800,000 distinct CDR3 sequences, roughly 46% being singletons. Total RNA was extracted at no less than 5.5 micrograms per sample. The sample belongs to a study of blood T cells in healthy people across ages. The study's findings and limits: Both naive CD4+ cell counts and diversity were greater in long-lived donors than in aged donors.

The CDR3 loop spans 15 amino acids. The germline gives CDR1 LGHDT, CDR2 YNNKEL (reference sequence). Trimming removed 4 bases at V and 10 bases at J, with 22 bases between. The TCR originated in a man older than 75 in good health. What was sequenced was blood. The chain recombines TRBV3-1 with TRBJ1-1, with TRBD1 as a possible D gene (5 bases). The CDR3 reads CASSPDPTGFGGAFF. The CDR3 nucleotides read TGTGCCAGCAGCCCCGACCCAACAGGTTTTGGGGGAGCTTTCTTT.